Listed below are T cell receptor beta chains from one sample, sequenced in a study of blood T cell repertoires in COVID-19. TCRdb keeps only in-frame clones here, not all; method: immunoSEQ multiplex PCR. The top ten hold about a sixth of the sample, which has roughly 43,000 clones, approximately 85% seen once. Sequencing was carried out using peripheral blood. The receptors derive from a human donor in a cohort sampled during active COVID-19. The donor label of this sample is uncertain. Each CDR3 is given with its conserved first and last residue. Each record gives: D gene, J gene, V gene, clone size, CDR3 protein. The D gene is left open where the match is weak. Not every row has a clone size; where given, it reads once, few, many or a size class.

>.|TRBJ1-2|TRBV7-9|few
CASSRRQGLVGYTF
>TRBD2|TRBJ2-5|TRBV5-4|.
CASSSGLAETQYF
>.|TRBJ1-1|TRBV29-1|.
CSVGPRARANTEAFF
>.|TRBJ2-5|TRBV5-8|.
CASSLETGIAETQYF
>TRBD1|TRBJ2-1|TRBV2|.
CASRDRAYNEQFF
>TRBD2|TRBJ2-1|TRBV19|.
CASTQDRGTRDNEQFF
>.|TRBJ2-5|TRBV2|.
CASSEEYQETQYF
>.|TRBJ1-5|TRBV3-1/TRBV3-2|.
CASSQDGNQPQHF
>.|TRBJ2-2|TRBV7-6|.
CASSDTDWFNTGELFF
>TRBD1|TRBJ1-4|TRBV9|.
CASSASGGLGEKLFF
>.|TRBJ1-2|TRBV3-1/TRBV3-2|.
CASSQAGGDYGYTF
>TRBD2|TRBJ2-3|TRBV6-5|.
CASRLRGGKTDTQYF
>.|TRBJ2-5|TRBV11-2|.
CASSPSAGAETQYF
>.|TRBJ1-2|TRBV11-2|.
CASSLDRGYTF
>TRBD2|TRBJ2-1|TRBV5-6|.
CASSPGGDNEQFF
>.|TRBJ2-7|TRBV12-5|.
CASGLSRDEQYF
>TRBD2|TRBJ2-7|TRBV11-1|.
CASSAPDGTRTHEQYF
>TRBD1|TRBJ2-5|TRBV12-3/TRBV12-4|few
CASSSDRVSDF
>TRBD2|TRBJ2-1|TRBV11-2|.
CASSLTAGGNNEQFF
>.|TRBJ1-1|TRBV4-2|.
CASSQGKGQGWTEAFF
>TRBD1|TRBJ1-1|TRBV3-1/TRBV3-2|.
CASSQRDRATEAFF
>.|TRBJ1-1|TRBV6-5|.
CASRTRTDYTEAFF
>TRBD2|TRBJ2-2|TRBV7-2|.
CASSPPLAGGGAGELFF
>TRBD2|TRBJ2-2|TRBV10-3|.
CAIGTSEGTGELFF
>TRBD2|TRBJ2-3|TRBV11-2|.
CASSLLLGTSRVGDTQYF
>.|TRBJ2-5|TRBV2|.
CASTEPDSQETQYF
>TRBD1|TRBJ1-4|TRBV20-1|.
CSASGERGLGEKLFF
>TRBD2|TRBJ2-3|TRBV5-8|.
CASSPRTSGATDTQYF
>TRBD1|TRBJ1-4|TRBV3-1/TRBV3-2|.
CASSQGTGETLDEKLFF
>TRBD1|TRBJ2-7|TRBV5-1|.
CASSLGDSSYEQYF
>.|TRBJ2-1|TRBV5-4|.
CASSYGLNEQFF
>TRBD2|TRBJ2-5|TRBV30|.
CAWSVASGEKTQYF
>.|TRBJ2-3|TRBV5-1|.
CASSSGQPTDTQYF
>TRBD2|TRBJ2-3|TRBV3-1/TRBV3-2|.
CASSPLRGGLGDTQYF
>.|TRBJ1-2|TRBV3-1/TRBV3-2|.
CASSQVGGGDGYTF
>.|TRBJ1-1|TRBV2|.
CASSVEDRSEAFF
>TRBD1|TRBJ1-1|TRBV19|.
CASSVTGAVTEAFF
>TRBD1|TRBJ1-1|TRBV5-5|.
CASSTGQGWTEAFF
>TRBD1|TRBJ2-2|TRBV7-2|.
CASSSQTGRGTGELFF
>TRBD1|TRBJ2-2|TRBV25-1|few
CASSATGGGNTGELFF
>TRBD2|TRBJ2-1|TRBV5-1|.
CASSLGLAGIDEQFF
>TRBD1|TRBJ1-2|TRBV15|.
CATSRAPGTGYGYTF
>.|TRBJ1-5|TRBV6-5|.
CASRTTGQDQPQHF
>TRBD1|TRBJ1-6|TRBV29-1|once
CSVEAQTGSSYNSPLHF
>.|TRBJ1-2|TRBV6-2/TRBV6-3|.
CASSYSSGTVGGYTF
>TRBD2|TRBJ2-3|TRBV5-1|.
CASYAGEFGTQYF
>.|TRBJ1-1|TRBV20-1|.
CSVKAVEEAFF
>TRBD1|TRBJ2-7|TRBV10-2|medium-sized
CASRETGGISYEQYF
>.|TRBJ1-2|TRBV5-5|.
CASSQRVTNYGYTF
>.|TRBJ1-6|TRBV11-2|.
CASSPRDTSYYNSPLHF
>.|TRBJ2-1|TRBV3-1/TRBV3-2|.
CASSQDRWTMDKQFF
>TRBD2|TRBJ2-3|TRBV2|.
CASSEIGGGVPDTQYF
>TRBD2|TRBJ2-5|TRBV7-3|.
CASSPSSGGGQETQYF